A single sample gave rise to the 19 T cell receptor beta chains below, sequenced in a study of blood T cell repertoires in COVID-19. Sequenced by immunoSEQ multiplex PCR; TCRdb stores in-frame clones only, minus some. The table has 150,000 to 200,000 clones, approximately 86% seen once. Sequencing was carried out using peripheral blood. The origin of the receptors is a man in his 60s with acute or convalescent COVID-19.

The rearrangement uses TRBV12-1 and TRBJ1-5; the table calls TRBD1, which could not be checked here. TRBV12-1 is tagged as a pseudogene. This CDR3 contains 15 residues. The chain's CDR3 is CASSSRGPYNQPQHF. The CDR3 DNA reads TGTGCCAGCAGCTCTAGGGGGCCCTACAATCAGCCCCAGCATTTT.

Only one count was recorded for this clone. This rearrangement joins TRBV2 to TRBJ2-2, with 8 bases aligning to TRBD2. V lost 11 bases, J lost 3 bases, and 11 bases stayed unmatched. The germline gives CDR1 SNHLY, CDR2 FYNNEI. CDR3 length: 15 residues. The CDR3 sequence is CAHAGSGGDTGELFF. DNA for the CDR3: TGTGCCCATGCCGGGTCGGGAGGGGACACCGGGGAGCTGTTTTTT.

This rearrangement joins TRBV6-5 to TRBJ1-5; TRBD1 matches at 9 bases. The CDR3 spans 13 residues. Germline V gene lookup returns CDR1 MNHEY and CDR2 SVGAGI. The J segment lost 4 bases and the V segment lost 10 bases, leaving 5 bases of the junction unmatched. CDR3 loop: CATLDRGNQPQHF. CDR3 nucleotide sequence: TGTGCCACCCTAGACAGGGGGAATCAGCCCCAGCATTTT.

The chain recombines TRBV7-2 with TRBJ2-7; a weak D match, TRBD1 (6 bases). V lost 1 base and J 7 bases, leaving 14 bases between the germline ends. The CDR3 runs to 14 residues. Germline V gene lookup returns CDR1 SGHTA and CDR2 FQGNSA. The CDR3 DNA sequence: TGTGCCAGCAGCTTAGTGTGGGGGCCGGGGGAGCAGTACTTC. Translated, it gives CASSLVWGPGEQYF.

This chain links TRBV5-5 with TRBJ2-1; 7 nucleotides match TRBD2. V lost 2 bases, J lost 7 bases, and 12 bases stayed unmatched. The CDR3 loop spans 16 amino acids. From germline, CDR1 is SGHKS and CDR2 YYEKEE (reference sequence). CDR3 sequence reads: CASSFVAGWSRNEQFF. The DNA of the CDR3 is TGTGCCAGCAGCTTTGTAGCGGGTTGGTCGAGGAATGAGCAGTTCTTC.

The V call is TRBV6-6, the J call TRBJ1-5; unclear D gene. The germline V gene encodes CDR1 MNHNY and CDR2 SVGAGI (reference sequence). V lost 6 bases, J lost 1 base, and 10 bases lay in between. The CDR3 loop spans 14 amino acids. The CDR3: CASRKGLSNQPQHF. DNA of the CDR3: TGTGCCAGCAGGAAAGGACTCAGCAATCAGCCCCAGCATTTT.

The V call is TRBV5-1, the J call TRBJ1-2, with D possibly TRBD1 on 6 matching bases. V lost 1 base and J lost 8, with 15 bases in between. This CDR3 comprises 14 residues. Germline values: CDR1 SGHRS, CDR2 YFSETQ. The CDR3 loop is CASSLKGGGDGYTF. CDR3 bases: TGCGCCAGCAGCTTGAAAGGGGGTGGGGACGGCTACACCTTC. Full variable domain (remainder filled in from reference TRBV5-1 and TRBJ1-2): KAGVTQTPRYLIKTRGQQVTLSCSPISGHRSVSWYQQTPGQGLQFLFEYFSETQRNKGNFPGRFSGRQFSNSRSEMNVSTLELGDSALYLCASSLKGGGDGYTFGSGTRLTVV.

The DNA of the CDR3 is TGTGCCAGCAGTGGACCGGGAACGGAGGGAGTTGGTAGCAATCAGCCCCAGCATTTT. Its translation: CASSGPGTEGVGSNQPQHF. V and J are TRBV6-1 and TRBJ1-5, with D uncertain. The V end was cut by 4 bases, the J end by 0 bases, with 22 bases between. Germline CDR1 MNHNS, CDR2 SASEGT. There are 19 residues in the CDR3.

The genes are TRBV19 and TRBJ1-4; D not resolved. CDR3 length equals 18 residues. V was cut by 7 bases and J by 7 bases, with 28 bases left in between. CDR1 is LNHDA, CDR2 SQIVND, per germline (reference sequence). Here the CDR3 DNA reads TGTGCCAGTATCCTACACCACCGGGAACTTGTTTATACTGAAAAACTGTTTTTT. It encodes CASILHHRELVYTEKLFF. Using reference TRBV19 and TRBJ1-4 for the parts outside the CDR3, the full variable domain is DGGITQSPKYLFRKEGQNVTLSCEQNLNHDAMYWYRQDPGQGLRLIYYSQIVNDFQKGDIAEGYSVSREKKESFPLTVTSAQKNPTAFYLCASILHHRELVYTEKLFFGSGTQLSVL.

CDR3 residues: CASSIASVWAKNIQYF. The CDR3 nucleotides are TGTGCCAGTAGTATAGCCAGTGTGTGGGCCAAAAACATTCAGTACTTC. The rearrangement joins TRBV19 to TRBJ2-4, with no clear D. The CDR3 has 16 amino acids. V gave up 1 base and J gave up 1 base, with 11 bases separating them. The germline V gene encodes CDR1 LNHDA and CDR2 SQIVND (reference sequence).

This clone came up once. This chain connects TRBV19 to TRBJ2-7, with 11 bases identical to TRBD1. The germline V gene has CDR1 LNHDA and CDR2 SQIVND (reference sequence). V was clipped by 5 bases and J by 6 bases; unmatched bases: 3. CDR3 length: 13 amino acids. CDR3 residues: CASSSGQGVEQYF. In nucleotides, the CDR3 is TGTGCCAGTAGTTCGGGACAGGGGGTCGAGCAGTACTTC.

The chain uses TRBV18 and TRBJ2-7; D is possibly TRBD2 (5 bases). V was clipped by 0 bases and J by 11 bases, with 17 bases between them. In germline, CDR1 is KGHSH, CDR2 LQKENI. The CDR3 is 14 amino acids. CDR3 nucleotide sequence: TGTGCCAGCTCACCACCGGAACGGGGATCCCGCGAGTACTTC. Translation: CASSPPERGSREYF. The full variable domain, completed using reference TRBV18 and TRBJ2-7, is NAGVMQNPRHLVRRRGQEARLRCSPMKGHSHVYWYRQLPEEGLKFMVYLQKENIIDESGMPKERFSAEFPKEGPSILRIQQVVRGDSAAYFCASSPPERGSREYFGPGTRLTVT.

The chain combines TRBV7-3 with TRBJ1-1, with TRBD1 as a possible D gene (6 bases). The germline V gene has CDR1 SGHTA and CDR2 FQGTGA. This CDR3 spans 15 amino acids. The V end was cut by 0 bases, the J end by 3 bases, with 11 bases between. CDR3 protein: CASSLTGGLYTEAFF. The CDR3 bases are TGTGCCAGCAGCTTAACGGGGGGGCTTTACACTGAAGCTTTCTTT. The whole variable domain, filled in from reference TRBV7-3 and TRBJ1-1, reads GAGVSQTPSNKVTEKGKYVELRCDPISGHTALYWYRQSLGQGPEFLIYFQGTGAADDSGLPNDRFFAVRPEGSVSTLKIQRTERGDSAVYLCASSLTGGLYTEAFFGQGTRLTVV.

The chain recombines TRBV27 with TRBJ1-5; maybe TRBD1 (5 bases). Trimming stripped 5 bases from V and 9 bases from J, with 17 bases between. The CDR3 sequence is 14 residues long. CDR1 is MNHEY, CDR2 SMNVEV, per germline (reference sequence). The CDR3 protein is CASSPDRYLPPQHF. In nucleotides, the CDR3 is TGTGCCAGCAGTCCCGACAGATATCTTCCGCCCCAGCATTTT.

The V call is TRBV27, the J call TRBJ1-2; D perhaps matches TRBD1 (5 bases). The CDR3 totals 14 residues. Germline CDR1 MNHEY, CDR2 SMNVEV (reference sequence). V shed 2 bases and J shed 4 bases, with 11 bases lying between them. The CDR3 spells CASSLRWGPYGYTF. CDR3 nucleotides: TGTGCCAGCAGTTTAAGGTGGGGCCCCTATGGCTACACCTTC.

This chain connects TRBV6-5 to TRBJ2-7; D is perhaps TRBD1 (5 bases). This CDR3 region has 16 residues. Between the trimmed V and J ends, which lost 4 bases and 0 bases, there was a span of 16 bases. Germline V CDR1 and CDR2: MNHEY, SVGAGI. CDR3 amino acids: CASSSGWGGSSYEQYF. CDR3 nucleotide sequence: TGTGCCAGCAGTTCCGGCTGGGGCGGCAGCTCCTACGAGCAGTACTTC.

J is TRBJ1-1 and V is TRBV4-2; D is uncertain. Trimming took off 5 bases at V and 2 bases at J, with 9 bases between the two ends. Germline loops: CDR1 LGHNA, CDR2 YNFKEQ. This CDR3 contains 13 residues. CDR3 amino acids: CASSWAANTEAFF. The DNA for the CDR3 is TGTGCCAGCAGCTGGGCCGCCAACACTGAAGCTTTCTTT.

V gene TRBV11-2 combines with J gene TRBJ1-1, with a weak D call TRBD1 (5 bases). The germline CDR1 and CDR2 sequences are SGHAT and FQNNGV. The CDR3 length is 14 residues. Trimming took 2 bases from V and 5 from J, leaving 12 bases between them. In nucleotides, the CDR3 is TGTGCCAGCAGCTTAATGGGGGGTGAGACTGAAGCTTTCTTT. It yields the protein CASSLMGGETEAFF.

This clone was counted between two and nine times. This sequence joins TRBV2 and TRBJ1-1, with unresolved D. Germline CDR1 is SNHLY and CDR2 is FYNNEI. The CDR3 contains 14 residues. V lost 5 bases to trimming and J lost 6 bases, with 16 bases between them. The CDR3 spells CASSPRSGKPEAFF. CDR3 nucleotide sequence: TGTGCCAGCAGTCCACGAAGCGGAAAACCTGAAGCTTTCTTT.